Following are 26 T cell receptor beta chains from one sample sequenced in a study of blood T cell repertoires in COVID-19. Here immunoSEQ multiplex PCR was the method, and the copy in TCRdb shows in-frame clones only, minus some. The data contain 200,000 to 250,000 clones, about 80% of them singletons. Sequenced material: PBMCs or T cells enriched from blood (not recorded which). These receptors all come from a woman aged 45-60 years who had been exposed to COVID-19.

This chain uses TRBV4-2 with TRBJ1-2; D is perhaps TRBD1 (5 bases). This CDR3 comprises 13 residues. Germline-derived CDR1 and CDR2 are LGHNA and YNFKEQ. Trimming cost V 0 bases and J 4 bases, with 6 bases left between them. CDR3 amino acids: CASSQEQAYGYTF. CDR3 DNA sequence: TGTGCCAGCAGCCAAGAACAGGCCTATGGCTACACCTTC.

This sequence joins TRBV7-9 and TRBJ2-5; 14 positions match TRBD2. Germline assignment: CDR1 SEHNR and CDR2 FQNEAQ (reference sequence). The V and J ends lost 2 bases and 5 bases, in that order; junction bases with no gene match: 10. This CDR3 comprises 18 residues. The CDR3 nucleotides read TGTGCCAGCAGCTTACTCATACTGACTAGCGGGGGGGCGGAGACCCAGTACTTC. This encodes CASSLLILTSGGAETQYF.

The chain links TRBV6-5 to TRBJ1-3, with 8 nucleotides matching TRBD1. The CDR3 is 13 residues long. Germline CDR1 and CDR2: MNHEY and SVGAGI. V lost 7 bases to trimming and J lost 3 bases; unmatched junction nucleotides: 2. The DNA for the CDR3 is TGTGCCAGCAACGACAGGGGTGGAAACACCATATATTTT. Its translation: CASNDRGGNTIYF.

The J gene is TRBJ1-2, the V gene TRBV2; D gene ambiguous. CDR3 length: 12 residues. Germline assignment: CDR1 SNHLY and CDR2 FYNNEI. V was clipped by 2 bases and J by 3 bases, with 4 bases between them. The CDR3 coding sequence is TGTGCCAGCAGTGAACCTCACTATGGCTACACCTTC. This translates into CASSEPHYGYTF.

The CDR3, as DNA: TGTGTCAGAAGCTTCCGCCGGGAGCGATATCAGCCCCAGCATTTT. Its translation is CVRSFRRERYQPQHF. The V call is TRBV7-5, the J call TRBJ1-5. TRBV7-5 represents a pseudogene. The CDR3 extends over 15 amino acids.

With respect to this clone: Other nucleotide sequences from this sample produce the same CDR3. The chain is built from TRBV3-1 (or the pseudogene TRBV3-2) and TRBJ1-1; tentative D call: TRBD1 (5 bases). Germline V lookup: CDR1 LGHDT, CDR2 YNNKEL (reference sequence). Trimming shortened V by 1 base and J by 6 bases, and 9 bases separated the two germline ends. The CDR3 totals 13 residues. In DNA form, the CDR3 reads TGTGCCAGCAGCCAAGGGGGCCGTCCTGAAGCTTTCTTT. Amino acids: CASSQGGRPEAFF.

The DNA for the CDR3 is TGTGCCACCAGTGATTTAGGAGCGGGCACAGATACGCAGTATTTT. This translates into CATSDLGAGTDTQYF. The V gene is TRBV24-1, the J gene TRBJ2-3; possible D gene TRBD2, 5 bases. The CDR3 has 15 amino acids. V dropped 1 base and J dropped 1 base, with 8 bases sitting between them. Germline CDR1 and CDR2: KGHDR and SFDVKD.

The V and J genes are TRBV11-2 and TRBJ2-1, with D perhaps matching TRBD2 (6 bases). The CDR3 has 15 residues. Germline V gene lookup returns CDR1 SGHAT and CDR2 FQNNGV. Trimming pared 2 bases from V and 3 bases from J, leaving 11 bases between. The CDR3 DNA follows: TGTGCCAGCAGCTTACAAGGCGGGGTCTACAATGAGCAGTTCTTC. Translating gives CASSLQGGVYNEQFF.

The chain has TRBV27 and TRBJ2-1; TRBD1 matches at 8 bases. The CDR3 is made up of 16 amino acids. Trimming cost V 3 bases and J 9 bases; bases outside gene matches: 13. The germline V gene encodes CDR1 MNHEY and CDR2 SMNVEV (reference sequence). CDR3 region: CASSFPHFQGAGEQFF. As DNA, the CDR3 is TGTGCCAGCAGTTTCCCTCATTTTCAGGGGGCAGGTGAGCAGTTCTTC.

This clone showed up just a few times. The chain combines TRBV6-2 or TRBV6-3 with TRBJ1-5; D remains unclear. V lost 4 bases to trimming and J lost 6 bases, with 10 bases between them. This CDR3 has 13 residues. Per germline, CDR1 MNHEY and CDR2 SVGEGT. In DNA, the CDR3 is TGTGCCAGCAGTTTCCGGGATCGTCAGCCCCAGCATTTT. It encodes CASSFRDRQPQHF.

This clone came up a few times. The J gene is TRBJ1-1, the V gene TRBV3-1 (or the pseudogene TRBV3-2), with D hard to call. This CDR3 is built from 16 residues. Germline V lookup: CDR1 LGHDT, CDR2 YNNKEL (reference sequence). V lost 3 bases and J lost 2, with 16 bases in between. CDR3 nucleotide sequence: TGTGCCAGCAGCCAGGCGGGATCGCTTACCAACACTGAAGCTTTCTTT. Amino acid sequence: CASSQAGSLTNTEAFF.

CDR3 sequence reads: CASSLHGYSEAFF. The CDR3 region has the DNA TGTGCCAGCAGCCTTCACGGTTACTCTGAAGCTTTCTTT. The chain uses TRBV3-1 (or the pseudogene TRBV3-2) and TRBJ1-1; D gene uncertain. The CDR3 is made up of 13 amino acids. Trimming removed 4 bases from V and 6 bases from J, with 12 bases in between. Germline assignment: CDR1 LGHDT and CDR2 YNNKEL (reference sequence).

This sequence joins TRBV12-3 or TRBV12-4 and TRBJ1-2; D remains unclear. Trimming stripped 6 bases from V and 6 bases from J, with 11 bases between. There are 12 residues in the CDR3. CDR3: CASSPSLHGYTF. In DNA form, the CDR3 reads TGTGCCAGCAGCCCGAGTCTTCATGGCTACACCTTC.

The rearrangement links TRBV3-1 (or the pseudogene TRBV3-2) to TRBJ2-3; D gene uncertain. There are 13 residues in the CDR3. Per the germline V gene, CDR1 is LGHDT and CDR2 is YNNKEL (reference sequence). Trimming took 4 bases from V and 6 from J, leaving 11 bases between them. CDR3 region: CASSLSARDTQYF. CDR3 bases: TGTGCCAGCAGCCTCTCCGCTCGGGATACGCAGTATTTT.

The genes are TRBV4-1 and TRBJ1-1, with D unresolved. Germline assignment: CDR1 MGHRA and CDR2 YSYEKL. Between the trimmed V and J ends, which lost 0 bases and 0 bases, there was a span of 5 bases. CDR3 size: 14 residues. The CDR3 DNA reads TGCGCCAGCAGCCAAGACAGGCTGAACACTGAAGCTTTCTTT. It encodes CASSQDRLNTEAFF.

This clone was picked up one time. The rearrangement uses TRBV18 and TRBJ1-1; 8 nucleotides align to TRBD1. The CDR3 has 14 residues. Losses at the gene ends were 6 bases for V and 1 base for J; bases not matched to a gene: 4. The germline gives CDR1 KGHSH, CDR2 LQKENI. The CDR3 nucleotides are TGTGCCAGCTCCGCAGGGGGCGCGAACACTGAAGCTTTCTTT. Translation: CASSAGGANTEAFF.

V usage is TRBV11-2 and J usage is TRBJ1-6; D is unclear. The CDR3 totals 14 residues. V was shortened by 4 bases and J by 7 bases, with 11 bases between the two germline ends. CDR1 and CDR2 (germline): SGHAT, FQNNGV. This CDR3 is CASSWFGENSPLHF. As DNA, the CDR3 is TGTGCCAGCAGCTGGTTTGGAGAAAATTCACCCCTCCACTTT.

The V call is TRBV6-6, the J call TRBJ2-5; possibly TRBD2 for D (5 bases). CDR1 and CDR2 (germline): MNHNY, SVGAGI (reference sequence). The ends were cut back, 3 bases at V and 5 bases at J, with 7 bases in the middle. The CDR3 runs 12 residues. DNA of the CDR3: TGTGCCAGCAGTTATAGGGAGGAGACCCAGTACTTC. Translated: CASSYREETQYF.

The V gene is TRBV7-8, the J gene TRBJ1-5; D unresolved. Deletions cut 5 bases from V and 3 bases from J, with 14 bases between. Per the germline V gene, CDR1 is SGHVS and CDR2 is FQNEAQ. This CDR3 has 15 residues. CDR3 DNA: TGTGCCAGCAGCCCCCTCCCCCAGTTCAATCAGCCCCAGCATTTT. This gives the protein CASSPLPQFNQPQHF. Drawing the rest from reference TRBV7-8 and TRBJ1-5, the complete variable domain is GAGVSQSPRYKVAKRGQDVALRCDPISGHVSLFWYQQALGQGPEFLTYFQNEAQLDKSGLPSDRFFAERPEGSVSTLKIQRTQQEDSAVYLCASSPLPQFNQPQHFGDGTRLSIL.

This clone appeared a few times. In DNA form, the CDR3 reads TGCAGCGACAGGGAAGAGACCCAGTACTTC. Translated, it gives CSDREETQYF. V is TRBV29-1 and J is TRBJ2-5; perhaps TRBD1 as D (6 bases). Germline-derived CDR1 and CDR2 are SQVTM and ANQGSEA. The V end was cut by 7 bases, the J end by 3 bases, with 6 bases between. The CDR3 has 10 residues.

The chain recombines TRBV9 with TRBJ2-1; 8 nucleotides agree with TRBD1. Unmatched junction bases numbered 12, after V lost 0 bases and J lost 1 base. CDR1 is SGDLS, CDR2 YYNGEE, per germline. The CDR3 length is 19 residues. Here the CDR3 DNA reads TGTGCCAGCAGCGTAGGGCCCGGGACAGGCCGATCATCCTACAATGAGCAGTTCTTC. Translating it yields CASSVGPGTGRSSYNEQFF.

The chain joins TRBV9 to TRBJ2-6; TRBD1 matches at 9 bases. CDR3 size: 18 residues. Germline V lookup: CDR1 SGDLS, CDR2 YYNGEE. The V gene end was trimmed by 0 bases and the J gene end by 3 bases; junction bases not matched to a gene: 7. The CDR3 sequence: CASSVGTGVEVGANVLTF. The CDR3 bases are TGTGCCAGCAGCGTAGGGACAGGGGTCGAGGTTGGGGCCAACGTCCTGACTTTC.

The chain combines TRBV4-3 with TRBJ1-2, with D uncertain. Between the trimmed V and J ends, which lost 3 bases and 5 bases, there was a span of 22 bases. CDR3 length: 17 residues. Germline V lookup: CDR1 LGHNA, CDR2 YSLEER. CDR3 sequence reads: CASSQDSGGTDYYGYTF. The CDR3 nucleotides read TGCGCCAGCAGCCAGGATTCGGGAGGAACGGACTATTATGGCTACACCTTC.

The CDR3 reads CASSPTPGNGYTF. DNA of the CDR3: TGTGCCAGCAGTCCCACTCCGGGGAATGGCTACACCTTC. The chain combines TRBV5-6 with TRBJ1-2; D remains unclear. The germline V gene encodes CDR1 SGHDT and CDR2 YYEEEE. Trimming removed 5 bases from V and 6 bases from J, with 14 bases in between. This CDR3 contains 13 residues.

This chain uses TRBV5-6 with TRBJ1-1; no clear D gene. Between the trimmed V and J ends, which lost 4 bases and 1 base, there was a span of 8 bases. The V gene's germline CDR1 is SGHDT and CDR2 YYEEEE. CDR3 length equals 13 residues. CDR3 sequence: CASSTGSNTEAFF. The CDR3 nucleotides read TGTGCCAGCAGCACCGGTTCGAACACTGAAGCTTTCTTT.

This chain connects TRBV14 to TRBJ2-3; possible D gene TRBD2, 5 bases. Trimming removed 4 bases at V and 4 bases at J, with 12 bases between. CDR3 length: 14 residues. Germline assignment: CDR1 SGHDN and CDR2 FVKESK. CDR3 DNA: TGTGCCAGCAGCCCGAAGAGGGCTGCAGATACGCAGTATTTT. Its protein is CASSPKRAADTQYF.